This T cell receptor beta chain was obtained from a study of T cells after yellow fever vaccination. Study context: Any fraction with a low cell number was prepared using SMART-Seq v4 Ultra Low Input.

Ten or more counts support this clonotype. Its antigen is not known. V was clipped by 5 bases and J by 8 bases; unmatched bases: 9. The CDR3 loop spans 14 amino acids. CDR1 is SGHAT, CDR2 FQNNGV, per germline. Study-wide results and limits: Weaker overall was a secondary response that nonetheless peaked faster, on day 5 versus 15. Although most clonotypes did not, a small share appeared in both CD4 and CD8 compartments. The booster response re-showed most primary clones: approximately 95% CD4, approximately 90% CD8.

Using its own MiXCR run on the 5' RACE reads, TCRdb lists one record per CDR3 protein. The repertoire holds a few hundred thousand distinct CDR3 sequences, about 5.2% seen once, with roughly 3% in the top ten. Material: CD4+ T cells sorted from PBMCs, obtained on the day of the yellow fever booster vaccination. J is TRBJ2-1 and V is TRBV11-2, with TRBD1 matching 7 bases. The sequence came from a man younger than 35 who received the YFV17D yellow fever vaccine. The CDR3 is CASSHLTQGHEQFF. CDR3 bases: TGTGCCAGCAGCCACCTAACACAGGGGCATGAGCAGTTCTTC.